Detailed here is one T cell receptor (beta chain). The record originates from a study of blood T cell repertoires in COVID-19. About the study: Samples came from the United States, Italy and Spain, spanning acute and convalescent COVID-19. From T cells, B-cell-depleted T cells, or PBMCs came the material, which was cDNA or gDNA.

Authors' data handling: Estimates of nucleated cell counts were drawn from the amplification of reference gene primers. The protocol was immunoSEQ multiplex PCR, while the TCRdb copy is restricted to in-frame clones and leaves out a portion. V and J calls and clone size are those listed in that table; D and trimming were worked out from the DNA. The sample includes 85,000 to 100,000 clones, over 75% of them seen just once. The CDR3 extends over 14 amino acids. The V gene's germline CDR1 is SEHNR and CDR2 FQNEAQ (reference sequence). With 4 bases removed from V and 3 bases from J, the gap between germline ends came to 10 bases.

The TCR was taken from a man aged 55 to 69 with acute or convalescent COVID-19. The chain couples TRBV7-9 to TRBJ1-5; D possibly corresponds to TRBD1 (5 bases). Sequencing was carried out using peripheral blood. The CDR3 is CASSYQGNNQPQHF. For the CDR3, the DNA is TGTGCCAGCAGCTATCAGGGAAACAATCAGCCCCAGCATTTT.